The 8 T cell receptor beta chains given below trace back to one sample, sequenced in a study of shared clonotypes between healthy human individuals. The assay was immunoSEQ multiplex PCR, and TCRdb's table has in-frame clones only and misses some. The sample lists 1.6 million or so clones; about 98.5% were seen once. The sequencing input was naive CD4+ T cells sorted from blood. Subset described: CD45RA+ positively selected. The receptors shown here come from a man aged 25 to 45 in good health.

The chain has TRBV28 and TRBJ1-2; tentatively, D is TRBD1 (6 bases). CDR1 is MDHEN, CDR2 SYDVKM, per germline. Trimming took off 4 bases at V and 3 bases at J, with 12 bases between the two ends. The CDR3 extends over 14 amino acids. CDR3 residues: CASSSGVLDYGYTF. The CDR3 nucleotides read TGTGCCAGCAGTTCAGGGGTGTTGGACTATGGCTACACCTTC.

This clone was detected once. The chain is built from TRBV18 and TRBJ1-5; perhaps TRBD1 as D (5 bases). V dropped 3 bases and J dropped 1 base, with 7 bases sitting between them. The CDR3 extends over 14 amino acids. Germline CDR1 reads KGHSH; CDR2 reads LQKENI. The CDR3 DNA follows: TGTGCCAGCTCACCCCGGGACAGCAATCAGCCCCAGCATTTT. Encoded protein: CASSPRDSNQPQHF.

V is TRBV5-1 and J is TRBJ2-3; D is perhaps TRBD2 (6 bases). The CDR3 is 16 residues long. Trimming left V 5 bases short and J 0 bases short, with 16 bases between. Per germline, CDR1 SGHRS and CDR2 YFSETQ. The CDR3 bases are TGCGCCAGCAGAACCGCGGGGCGGTCTAGCACAGATACGCAGTATTTT. Amino acids: CASRTAGRSSTDTQYF.

The rearrangement uses TRBV2 and TRBJ2-7, with D unresolved. Trimming shortened V by 6 bases and J by 2 bases, and 14 bases separated the two germline ends. Germline-derived CDR1 and CDR2 are SNHLY and FYNNEI. This CDR3 comprises 14 residues. DNA for the CDR3: TGTGCCAGCAGGAATGACCAACCAACCTACGAGCAGTACTTC. It encodes CASRNDQPTYEQYF.

This clone occurred once. V gene TRBV28 combines with J gene TRBJ1-1; D gene unclear. CDR1 is MDHEN and CDR2 is SYDVKM in the germline V gene. CDR3 length: 13 residues. V was clipped by 5 bases and J by 8 bases, with 15 bases between them. In DNA, the CDR3 is TGTGCCAGCAGTCGAACTTCCGTAAGCGAAGCTTTCTTT. Amino acid sequence: CASSRTSVSEAFF.

Worth noting for this clone: Within the sample, other DNA sequences also encode this same CDR3. The chain uses TRBV20-1 and TRBJ2-2; D is unresolved. Between the trimmed V and J ends, which lost 2 bases and 6 bases, there was a span of 4 bases. This CDR3 is 11 amino acids long. Germline lookup yields CDR1 DFQATT and CDR2 SNEGSKA (reference sequence). The CDR3 loop reads CSARSPGELFF. DNA for the CDR3: TGCAGTGCTAGATCCCCCGGGGAGCTGTTTTTT.

This sequence joins TRBV5-1 and TRBJ2-7, with 8 bases matching TRBD2. The trim removed 2 bases at V and 2 bases at J, leaving 6 bases unmatched. CDR3 length equals 15 residues. CDR1 is SGHRS and CDR2 is YFSETQ in the germline V gene. CDR3 bases: TGCGCCAGCAGCTTTGCGGGGGGAGGACCCTACGAGCAGTACTTC. It encodes CASSFAGGGPYEQYF.

This chain links TRBV5-1 with TRBJ2-5, with 8 bases fitting TRBD2. V lost 5 bases and J lost 5; bases outside the gene matches: 14. Germline V CDR1 and CDR2: SGHRS, YFSETQ. This CDR3 has 16 residues. CDR3 loop: CASRRGREGVEETQYF. CDR3 coding DNA: TGCGCCAGCAGACGGGGCCGGGAGGGAGTGGAGGAGACCCAGTACTTC.